The clone carrying this T cell receptor (beta chain) was found a few times. This entry comes from a study of cytomegalovirus exposure and HLA in healthy donors. Here immunoSEQ multiplex PCR was the method, and the copy in TCRdb shows in-frame clones only, minus some. The sample lists roughly 150,000 clones, 84% occurring once. The CDR3 is 10 residues long. The germline CDR1 and CDR2 sequences are MDHEN and SYDVKM. V dropped 8 bases and J dropped 3 bases, with 4 bases sitting between them. This sequence was found in a man aged 25-45 years in good health and CMV-seropositive. The material sequenced was PBMCs. The chain couples TRBV28 to TRBJ1-1, with D uncertain. CDR3 residues: CASGHTEAFF. For the CDR3, the DNA is TGTGCCAGCGGGCACACTGAAGCTTTCTTT.